The clone carrying this TCR beta chain showed up many times. The antigen remains undetermined. This entry is derived from a study of T cells in Graves' hyperthyroidism and ophthalmopathy. Across the whole study: Upon initial diagnosis and before any treatment, peripheral blood was collected. General study results and limits: Before onset, ophthalmopathy was predicted by the model a median approximately 6.5 months earlier.

The study defined stable Graves' hyperthyroidism as no ophthalmopathy progression within 18 months. The CDR3 is 15 amino acids. J lost 3 bases, V lost 5 bases, and 3 bases had no gene match. Germline V gene data show CDR1 as MNHNS and CDR2 as SASEGT. Researchers took RNA transcripts and amplified the TCR beta CDR3 regions from them. First-round RT-PCR of the TCR CDR3 relied on the HTBI primer set. TCRdb independently ran MiXCR on the multiplex PCR reads; one entry per CDR3 protein. The sample includes approximately 320,000 distinct CDR3 sequences, around 16% of them seen just once. The chain uses TRBV6-1 and TRBJ2-2; 10 bases are a match to TRBD2. Sequenced: blood. This receptor was identified in a man aged 25 to 40 with Graves' hyperthyroidism. The CDR3 spells CASSRLAGDTGELFF. The CDR3 DNA reads TGTGCCAGCAGTAGGCTAGCGGGAGACACCGGGGAGCTGTTTTTT.